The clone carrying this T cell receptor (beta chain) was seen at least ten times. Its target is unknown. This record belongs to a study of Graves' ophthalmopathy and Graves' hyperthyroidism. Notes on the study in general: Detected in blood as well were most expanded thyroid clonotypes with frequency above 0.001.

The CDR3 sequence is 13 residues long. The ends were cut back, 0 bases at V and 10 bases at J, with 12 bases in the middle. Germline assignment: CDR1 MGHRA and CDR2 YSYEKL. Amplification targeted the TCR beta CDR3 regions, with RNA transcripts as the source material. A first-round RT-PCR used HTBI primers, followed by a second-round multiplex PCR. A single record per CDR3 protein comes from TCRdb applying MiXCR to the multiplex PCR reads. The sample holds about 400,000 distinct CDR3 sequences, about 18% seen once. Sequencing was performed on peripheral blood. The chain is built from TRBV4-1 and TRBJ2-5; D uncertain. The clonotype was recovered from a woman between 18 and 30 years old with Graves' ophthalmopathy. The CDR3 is CASSQDNPSDQYF. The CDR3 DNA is TGCGCCAGCAGCCAAGACAACCCTTCGGACCAGTACTTC.